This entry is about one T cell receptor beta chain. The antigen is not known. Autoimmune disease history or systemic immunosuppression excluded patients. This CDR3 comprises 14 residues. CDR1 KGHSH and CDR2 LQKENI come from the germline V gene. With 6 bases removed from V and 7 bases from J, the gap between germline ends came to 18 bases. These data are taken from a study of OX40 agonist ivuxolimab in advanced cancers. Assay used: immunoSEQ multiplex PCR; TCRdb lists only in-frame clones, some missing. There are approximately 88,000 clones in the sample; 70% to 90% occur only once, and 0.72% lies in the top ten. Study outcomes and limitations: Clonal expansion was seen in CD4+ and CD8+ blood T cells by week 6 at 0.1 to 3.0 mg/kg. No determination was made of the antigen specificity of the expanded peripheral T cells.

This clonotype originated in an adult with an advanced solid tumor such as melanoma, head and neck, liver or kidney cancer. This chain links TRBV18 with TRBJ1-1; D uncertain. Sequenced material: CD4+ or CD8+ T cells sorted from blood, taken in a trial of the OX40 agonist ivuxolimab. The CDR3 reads CASSPERLYDEAFF. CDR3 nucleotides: TGTGCCAGCTCTCCCGAGCGACTATACGATGAAGCTTTCTTT.